This T cell receptor (beta chain) is drawn from a study of T cells in localized non-small cell lung cancer. Concerning this clone itself: As yet, its antigen is unknown.

Looked up from germline, CDR1 is MNHNY and CDR2 is SVGAGI (reference sequence). V was pared by 2 bases and J by 6 bases, with 17 bases between. The CDR3 extends over 15 amino acids. Overall study findings and caveats: Appearances in adjacent lung were noted for a median approximately 61 of the top 100 tumor clones. Uninvolved adjacent lung showed higher T cell clonality than tumor. Heterogeneity remains possible, as sequencing covered one tumor region only. In the blood, greater T cell density corresponded to longer overall survival.

Produced via immunoSEQ multiplex PCR; TCRdb's table is partial and in-frame only. Of about 59,000 clones listed, about nine tenths are singletons. The source was peripheral blood, collected before any cancer treatment. This rearrangement joins TRBV6-6 to TRBJ2-7, with a tentative D call TRBD2 (5 bases). The sequence came from a man aged 35-75 years with stage I lung adenocarcinoma. CDR3 DNA sequence: TGTGCCAGCAGTTACAAGAGCGGCGCCCCTCTCGAGCAGTACTTC. Amino acid sequence: CASSYKSGAPLEQYF.